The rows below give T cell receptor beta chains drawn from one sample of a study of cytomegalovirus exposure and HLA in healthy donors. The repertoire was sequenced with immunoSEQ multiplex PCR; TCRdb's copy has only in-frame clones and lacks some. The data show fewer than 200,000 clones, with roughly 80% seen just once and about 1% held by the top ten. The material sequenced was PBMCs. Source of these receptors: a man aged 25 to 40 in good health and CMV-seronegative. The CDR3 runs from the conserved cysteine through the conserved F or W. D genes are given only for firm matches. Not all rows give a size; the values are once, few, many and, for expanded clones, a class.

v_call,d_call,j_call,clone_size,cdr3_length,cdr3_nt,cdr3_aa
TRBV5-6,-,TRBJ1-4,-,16,TGTGCCAGCAGCCCAAAGACAGGTAGTGGAGAGAGAAAACTGTTTTTT,CASSPKTGSGERKLFF
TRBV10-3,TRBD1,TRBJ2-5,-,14,TGTGCCATCAGTGGGGGACAGGGTTCAGAGACCCAGTACTTC,CAISGGQGSETQYF
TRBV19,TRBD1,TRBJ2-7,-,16,TGTGCCAGTACCCGATCGGCGGGACAGGGGGCCTACGAGCAGTACTTC,CASTRSAGQGAYEQYF
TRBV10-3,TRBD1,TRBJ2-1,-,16,TGTGCCATCAGTGAGTACAGACAGGGGCCTTACAATGAGCAGTTCTTC,CAISEYRQGPYNEQFF
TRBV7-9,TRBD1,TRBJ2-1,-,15,TGTGCCAGCAGCCTTGGGACAGGGTCGAACAATGAGCAGTTCTTC,CASSLGTGSNNEQFF
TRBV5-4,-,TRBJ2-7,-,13,TGTGCCAGCAGCACCGGACAGACCTACGAGCAGTACTTC,CASSTGQTYEQYF
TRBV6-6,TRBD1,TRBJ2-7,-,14,TGTGCCAGCAGTTATAGAGGGGGCGACTACGAGCAGTACTTC,CASSYRGGDYEQYF
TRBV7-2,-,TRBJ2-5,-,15,TGTGCCAGCAGCTTAAGGGGGGGGGTAAGAGAGACCCAGTACTTC,CASSLRGGVRETQYF
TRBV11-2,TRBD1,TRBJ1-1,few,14,TGTGCCAGCAGCGTAGACAGGGGGAACACTGAAGCTTTCTTT,CASSVDRGNTEAFF
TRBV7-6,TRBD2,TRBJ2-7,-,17,TGTGCCAGCAGCTTCGGACTAGCGGGAGGTCCTCCCTACGAGCAGTACTTC,CASSFGLAGGPPYEQYF
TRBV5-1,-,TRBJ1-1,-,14,TGCGCCAGCAGCCCCCTCGGGACAAACACTGAAGCTTTCTTT,CASSPLGTNTEAFF
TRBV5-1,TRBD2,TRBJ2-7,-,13,TGCGCCAGCGGCCGGGACGGGGGGTCCGAGCAGTACTTC,CASGRDGGSEQYF
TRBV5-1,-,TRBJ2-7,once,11,TGCGCCAGCAGCTTGGGTTACGAGCAGTACTTC,CASSLGYEQYF
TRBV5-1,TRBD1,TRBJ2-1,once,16,TGCGCCAGCAGCTCGGATGGACAGGGGGGCTACAATGAGCAGTTCTTC,CASSSDGQGGYNEQFF
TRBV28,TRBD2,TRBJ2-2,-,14,TGTGCCAGCAGTTTAATTGCGGGGGCCGGGGAGCTGTTTTTT,CASSLIAGAGELFF
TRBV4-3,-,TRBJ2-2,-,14,TGCGCCAGCAGCCAAGAAGCCGGAGGGGGGGAGCTGTTTTTT,CASSQEAGGGELFF
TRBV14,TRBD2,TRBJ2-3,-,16,TGTGCCAGCAGCCCGCGACTAGCGGCATTCACAGATACGCAGTATTTT,CASSPRLAAFTDTQYF
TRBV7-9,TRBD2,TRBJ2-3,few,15,TGTGCCAGCAGCTTAGAGGCGGGAGTTGGAAATACGCAGTATTTT,CASSLEAGVGNTQYF